Listed below are T cell receptor beta chains from one sample, sequenced in a study of blood T cell repertoires in COVID-19. Profiled with immunoSEQ multiplex PCR; TCRdb holds only in-frame clones, not every one. This sample has fewer than 85,000 clones, with around 80% found just once. The sequencing input was peripheral blood. The receptors originated from a woman aged 80 or older with active or convalescent COVID-19. Both conserved end residues are part of each CDR3. A D gene is named only where the DNA matches it firmly.

CDR3aa,d_gene,v_gene,j_gene
CAAQAQAGAEAFF,.,TRBV10-1,TRBJ1-1
CASSFGLQETQYF,.,TRBV5-6,TRBJ2-5
CASSLNALTSGDTQYF,TRBD2,TRBV7-2,TRBJ2-3
CASSQAAGANTGELFF,TRBD2,TRBV4-3,TRBJ2-2
CASSLVGTSNEQFF,TRBD2,TRBV7-2,TRBJ2-1
CASSAPLAGGAYEQYF,TRBD2,TRBV11-3,TRBJ2-7
CASSEYRVYTEAFF,.,TRBV6-1,TRBJ1-1
CASSSWGRVLGIEKLFF,.,TRBV5-6,TRBJ1-4
CSVGEDEQFF,.,TRBV29-1,TRBJ2-1
CASSLTQGSYNEQFF,.,TRBV7-3,TRBJ2-1
CASSSDRGYEQYF,TRBD1,TRBV6-5,TRBJ2-7
CASRPIQGLYGYTF,.,TRBV28,TRBJ1-2
CASSLGSNYGYTF,.,TRBV28,TRBJ1-2
CASSPGLSYEQYF,.,TRBV27,TRBJ2-7
CASSQDPGGSSTEAFF,TRBD1,TRBV4-2,TRBJ1-1
CASSIEGSWETQYF,.,TRBV19,TRBJ2-5
CASSYPTGAATEAFF,TRBD1,TRBV6-5,TRBJ1-1